Sequencing of this TCR beta chain was carried out in a study of CD8+ T cells in alopecia areata. Overall study: Affected scalp percentage determined the severity score of treated patients.

This clone has more than one count but fewer than ten. After isolation, RNA underwent reverse transcription to generate cDNA as the sequencing template. Some clones are missing from TCRdb's copy, which holds only in-frame ones; the method was immunoSEQ multiplex PCR. Of over 100,000 clones in the sample, about half were seen once. This CDR3 is 16 amino acids long. V was pared by 5 bases and J by 0 bases, with 14 bases between. CDR1 is SGHTA, CDR2 FQGNSA, per germline. Treatment reported: oral pan-JAK inhibitor, 5-10 mg twice daily. The chain combines TRBV7-2 with TRBJ2-4; D is perhaps TRBD1 (6 bases). The sequences come from CD4+ T cells sorted from blood, collected at week 4, from a patient treated with tofacitinib. The sequence was obtained from a human donor with alopecia areata. The CDR3 sequence is CASSKGHSVAKNIQYF. In DNA, the CDR3 is TGTGCCAGCAGCAAGGGACACTCCGTAGCCAAAAACATTCAGTACTTC. The full variable domain, its missing parts supplied by reference TRBV7-2 and TRBJ2-4, is GAGVSQSPSNKVTEKGKDVELRCDPISGHTALYWYRQSLGQGLEFLIYFQGNSAPDKSGLPSDRFSAERTGGSVSTLTIQRTQQEDSAVYLCASSKGHSVAKNIQYFGAGTRLSVL.